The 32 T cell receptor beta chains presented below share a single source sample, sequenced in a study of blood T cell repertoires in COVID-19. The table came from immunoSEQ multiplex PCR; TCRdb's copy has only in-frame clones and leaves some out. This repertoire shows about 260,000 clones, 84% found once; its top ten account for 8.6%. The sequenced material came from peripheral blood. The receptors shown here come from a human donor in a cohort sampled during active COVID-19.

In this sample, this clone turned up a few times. The CDR3 DNA is TGTGCCAGCAGCCCACAGTTTAATGAAAAACTGTTTTTT. As protein: CASSPQFNEKLFF. The V call is TRBV14, the J call TRBJ1-4; D is unresolved. Trimming left V 4 bases short and J 4 bases short, with 7 bases between. The CDR3 has 13 amino acids. Germline V gene sequence: CDR1 SGHDN, CDR2 FVKESK.

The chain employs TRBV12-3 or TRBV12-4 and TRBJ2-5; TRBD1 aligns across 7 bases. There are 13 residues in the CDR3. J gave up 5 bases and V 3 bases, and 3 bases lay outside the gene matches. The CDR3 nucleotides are TGTGCCAGCAGTTTCGACAGGGCCGAGACCCAGTACTTC. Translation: CASSFDRAETQYF.

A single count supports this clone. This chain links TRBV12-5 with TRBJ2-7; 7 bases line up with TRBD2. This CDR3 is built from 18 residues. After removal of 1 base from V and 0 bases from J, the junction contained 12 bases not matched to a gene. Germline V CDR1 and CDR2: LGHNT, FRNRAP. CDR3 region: CASGLDFNRAGDSYEQYF. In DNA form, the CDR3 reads TGTGCTAGTGGTTTGGATTTTAATCGGGCGGGGGACTCCTACGAGCAGTACTTC.

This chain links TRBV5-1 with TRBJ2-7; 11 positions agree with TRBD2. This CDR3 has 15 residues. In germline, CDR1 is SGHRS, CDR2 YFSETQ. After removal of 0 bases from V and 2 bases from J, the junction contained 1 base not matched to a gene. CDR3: CASSLASGRTYEQYF. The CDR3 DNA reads TGCGCCAGCAGCTTGGCTAGCGGGAGGACCTACGAGCAGTACTTC. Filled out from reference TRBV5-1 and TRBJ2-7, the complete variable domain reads KAGVTQTPRYLIKTRGQQVTLSCSPISGHRSVSWYQQTPGQGLQFLFEYFSETQRNKGNFPGRFSGRQFSNSRSEMNVSTLELGDSALYLCASSLASGRTYEQYFGPGTRLTVT.

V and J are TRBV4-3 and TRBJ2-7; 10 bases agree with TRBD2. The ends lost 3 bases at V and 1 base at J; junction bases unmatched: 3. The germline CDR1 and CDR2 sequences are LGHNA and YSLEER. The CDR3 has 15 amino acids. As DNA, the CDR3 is TGCGCCAGCAGCCACGGACTAGCGGAATCCTACGAGCAGTACTTC. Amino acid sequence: CASSHGLAESYEQYF.

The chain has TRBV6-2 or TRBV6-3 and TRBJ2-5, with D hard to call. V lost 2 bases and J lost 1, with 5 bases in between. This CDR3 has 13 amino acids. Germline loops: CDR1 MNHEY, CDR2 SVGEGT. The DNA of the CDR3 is TGTGCCAGCAGTTACCAGCGCCAAGAGACCCAGTACTTC. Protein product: CASSYQRQETQYF.

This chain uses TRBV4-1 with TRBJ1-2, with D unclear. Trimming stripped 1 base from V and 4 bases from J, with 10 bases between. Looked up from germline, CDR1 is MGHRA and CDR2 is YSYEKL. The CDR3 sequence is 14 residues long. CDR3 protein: CASSQGASFYGYTF. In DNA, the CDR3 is TGCGCCAGCAGCCAAGGCGCCTCCTTCTATGGCTACACCTTC.

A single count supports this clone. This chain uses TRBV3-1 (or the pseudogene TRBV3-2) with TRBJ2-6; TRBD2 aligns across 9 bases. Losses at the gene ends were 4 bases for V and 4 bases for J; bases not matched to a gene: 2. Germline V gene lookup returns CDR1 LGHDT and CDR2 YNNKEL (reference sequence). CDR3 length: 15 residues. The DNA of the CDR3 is TGTGCCAGCAGCCGCACTAGCGGGGGGGCCAACGTCCTGACTTTC. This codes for CASSRTSGGANVLTF.

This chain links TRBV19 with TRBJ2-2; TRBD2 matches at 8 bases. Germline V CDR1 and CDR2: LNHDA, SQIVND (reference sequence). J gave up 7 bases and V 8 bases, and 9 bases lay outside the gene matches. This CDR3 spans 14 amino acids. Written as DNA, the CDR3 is TGTGCCAGTCCCCGGGAGGGCCCCGGCGGGGAGCTGTTTTTT. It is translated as CASPREGPGGELFF.

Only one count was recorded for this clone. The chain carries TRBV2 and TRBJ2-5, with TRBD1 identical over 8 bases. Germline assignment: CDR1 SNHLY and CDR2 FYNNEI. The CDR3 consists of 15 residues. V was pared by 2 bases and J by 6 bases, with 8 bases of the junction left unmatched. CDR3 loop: CASSEHPRGRQTQYF. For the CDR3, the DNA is TGTGCCAGCAGTGAACATCCCAGGGGGCGCCAGACCCAGTACTTC.

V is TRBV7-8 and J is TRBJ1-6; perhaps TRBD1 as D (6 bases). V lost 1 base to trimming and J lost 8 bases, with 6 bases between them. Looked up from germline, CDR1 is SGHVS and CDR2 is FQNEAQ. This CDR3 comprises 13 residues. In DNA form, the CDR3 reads TGTGCCAGCAGCTTAGGGACAGATTCACCCCTCCACTTT. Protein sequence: CASSLGTDSPLHF. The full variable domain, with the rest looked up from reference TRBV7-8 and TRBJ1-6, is GAGVSQSPRYKVAKRGQDVALRCDPISGHVSLFWYQQALGQGPEFLTYFQNEAQLDKSGLPSDRFFAERPEGSVSTLKIQRTQQEDSAVYLCASSLGTDSPLHFGNGTRLTVT.

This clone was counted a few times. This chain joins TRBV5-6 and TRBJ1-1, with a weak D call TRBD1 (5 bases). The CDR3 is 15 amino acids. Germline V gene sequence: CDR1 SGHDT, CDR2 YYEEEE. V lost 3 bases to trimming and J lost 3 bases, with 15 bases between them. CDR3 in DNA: TGTGCCAGCAGCTCCCGACAGCGAACACACACTGAAGCTTTCTTT. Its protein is CASSSRQRTHTEAFF.

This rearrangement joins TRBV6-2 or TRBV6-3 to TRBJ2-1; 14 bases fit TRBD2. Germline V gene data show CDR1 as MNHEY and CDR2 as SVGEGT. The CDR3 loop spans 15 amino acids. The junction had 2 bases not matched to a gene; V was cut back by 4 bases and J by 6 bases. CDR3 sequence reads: CASSWGLAGANEQFF. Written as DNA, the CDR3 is TGTGCCAGCAGTTGGGGACTAGCGGGGGCCAATGAGCAGTTCTTC.

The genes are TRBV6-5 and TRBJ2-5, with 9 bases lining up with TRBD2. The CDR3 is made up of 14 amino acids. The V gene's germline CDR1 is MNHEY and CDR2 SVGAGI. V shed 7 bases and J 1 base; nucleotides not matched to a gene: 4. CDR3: CASTLTSGQETQYF. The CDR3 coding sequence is TGTGCCAGCACCCTGACTAGCGGCCAAGAGACCCAGTACTTC.

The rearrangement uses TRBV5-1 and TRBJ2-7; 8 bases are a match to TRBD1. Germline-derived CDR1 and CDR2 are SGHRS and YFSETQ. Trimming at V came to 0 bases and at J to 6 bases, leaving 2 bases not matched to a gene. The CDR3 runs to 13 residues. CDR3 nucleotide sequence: TGCGCCAGCAGCTTGGGGACAGGGTCCGAGCAGTACTTC. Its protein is CASSLGTGSEQYF.

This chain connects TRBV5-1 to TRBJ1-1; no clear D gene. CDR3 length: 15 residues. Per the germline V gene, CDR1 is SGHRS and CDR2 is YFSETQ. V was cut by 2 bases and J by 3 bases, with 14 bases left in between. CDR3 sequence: CASSFFGEGDTEAFF. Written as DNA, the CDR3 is TGCGCCAGCAGCTTCTTCGGGGAGGGAGACACTGAAGCTTTCTTT.

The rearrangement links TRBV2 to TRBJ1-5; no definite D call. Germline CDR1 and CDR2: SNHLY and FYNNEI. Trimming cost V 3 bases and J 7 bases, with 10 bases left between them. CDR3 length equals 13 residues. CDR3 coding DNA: TGTGCCAGCAGTGACGGGGAAGACCAGCCCCAGCATTTT. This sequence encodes CASSDGEDQPQHF.

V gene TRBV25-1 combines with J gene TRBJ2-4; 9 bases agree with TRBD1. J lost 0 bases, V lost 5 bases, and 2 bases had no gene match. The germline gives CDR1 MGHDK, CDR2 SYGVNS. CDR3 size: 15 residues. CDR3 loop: CASSTGGLAKNIQYF. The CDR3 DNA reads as TGTGCCAGCAGTACAGGGGGCCTAGCCAAAAACATTCAGTACTTC.

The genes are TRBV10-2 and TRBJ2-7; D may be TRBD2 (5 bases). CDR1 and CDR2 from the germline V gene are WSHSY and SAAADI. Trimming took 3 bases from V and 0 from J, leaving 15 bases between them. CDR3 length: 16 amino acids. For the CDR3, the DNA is TGCGCCAGCAGTGATGTCGCGAGCGGAAGCTCCTACGAGCAGTACTTC. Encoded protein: CASSDVASGSSYEQYF.

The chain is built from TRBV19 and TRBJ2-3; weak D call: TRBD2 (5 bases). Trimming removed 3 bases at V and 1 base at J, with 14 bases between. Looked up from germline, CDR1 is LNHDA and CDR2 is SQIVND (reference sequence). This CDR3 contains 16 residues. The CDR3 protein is CASSIRHGVRTDTQYF. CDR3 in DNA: TGTGCCAGTAGTATTCGCCACGGGGTTCGCACAGATACGCAGTATTTT.

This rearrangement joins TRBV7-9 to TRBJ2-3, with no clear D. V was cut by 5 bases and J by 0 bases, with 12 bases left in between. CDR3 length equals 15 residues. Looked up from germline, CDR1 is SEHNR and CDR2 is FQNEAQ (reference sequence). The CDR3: CASSIRQSSTDTQYF. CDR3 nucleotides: TGTGCCAGCAGCATCCGACAAAGTAGCACAGATACGCAGTATTTT. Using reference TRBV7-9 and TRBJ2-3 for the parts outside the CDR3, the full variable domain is DTGVSQNPRHKITKRGQNVTFRCDPISEHNRLYWYRQTLGQGPEFLTYFQNEAQLEKSRLLSDRFSAERPKGSFSTLEIQRTEQGDSAMYLCASSIRQSSTDTQYFGPGTRLTVL.

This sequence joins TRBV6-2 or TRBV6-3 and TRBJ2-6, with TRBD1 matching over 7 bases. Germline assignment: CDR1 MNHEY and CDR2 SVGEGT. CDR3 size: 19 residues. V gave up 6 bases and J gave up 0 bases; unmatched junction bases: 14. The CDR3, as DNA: TGTGCCAGCAGCCCCTATCGGGACAGATACGACTCTGGGGCCAACGTCCTGACTTTC. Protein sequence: CASSPYRDRYDSGANVLTF.

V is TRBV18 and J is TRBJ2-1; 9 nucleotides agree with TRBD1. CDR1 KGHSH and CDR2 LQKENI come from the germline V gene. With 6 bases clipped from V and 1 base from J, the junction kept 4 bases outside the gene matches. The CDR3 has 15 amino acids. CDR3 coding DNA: TGTGCCAGCTCCCGGGACAGGGAGTCCTACAATGAGCAGTTCTTC. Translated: CASSRDRESYNEQFF.

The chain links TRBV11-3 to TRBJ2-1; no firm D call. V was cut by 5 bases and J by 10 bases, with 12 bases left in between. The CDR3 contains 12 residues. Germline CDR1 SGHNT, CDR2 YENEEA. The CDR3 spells CASSPTRGEQFF. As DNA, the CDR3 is TGTGCCAGCAGCCCTACACGAGGCGAGCAGTTCTTC.

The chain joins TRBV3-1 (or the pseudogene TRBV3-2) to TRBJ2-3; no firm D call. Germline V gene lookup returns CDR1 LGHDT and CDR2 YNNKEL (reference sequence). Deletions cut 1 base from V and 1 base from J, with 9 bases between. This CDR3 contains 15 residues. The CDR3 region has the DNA TGTGCCAGCAGCCAAGGGCCCCAAGGCACAGATACGCAGTATTTT. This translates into CASSQGPQGTDTQYF.

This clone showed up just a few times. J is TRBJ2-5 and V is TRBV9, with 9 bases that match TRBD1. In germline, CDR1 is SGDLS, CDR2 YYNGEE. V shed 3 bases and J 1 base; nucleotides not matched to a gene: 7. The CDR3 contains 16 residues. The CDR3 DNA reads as TGTGCCAGCAGCGCCCCCGACAGGGGGGCCCAAGAGACCCAGTACTTC. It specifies CASSAPDRGAQETQYF.

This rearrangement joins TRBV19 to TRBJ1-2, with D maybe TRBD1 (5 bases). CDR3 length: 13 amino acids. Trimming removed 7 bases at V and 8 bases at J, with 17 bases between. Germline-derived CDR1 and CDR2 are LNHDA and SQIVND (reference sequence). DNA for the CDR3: TGTGCCAGTAAGGCAGGGCAATATCGGGGCTACACCTTC. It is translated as CASKAGQYRGYTF.

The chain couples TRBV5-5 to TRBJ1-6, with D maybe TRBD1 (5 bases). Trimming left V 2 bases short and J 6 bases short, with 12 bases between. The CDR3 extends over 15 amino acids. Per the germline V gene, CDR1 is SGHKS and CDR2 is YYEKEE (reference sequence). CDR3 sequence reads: CASSLWGDPNSPLHF. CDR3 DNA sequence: TGTGCCAGCAGCTTATGGGGGGACCCTAATTCACCCCTCCACTTT.

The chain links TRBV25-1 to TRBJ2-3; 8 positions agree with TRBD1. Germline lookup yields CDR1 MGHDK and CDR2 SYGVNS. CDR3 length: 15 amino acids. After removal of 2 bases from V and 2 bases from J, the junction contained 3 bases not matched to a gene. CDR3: CASSERDRSTDTQYF. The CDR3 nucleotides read TGTGCCAGCAGTGAACGGGACAGGTCCACAGATACGCAGTATTTT.

The DNA for the CDR3 is TGTGCCAGCAGTTCCCTAGAGACGTATAATTCACCCCTCCACTTT. This encodes CASSSLETYNSPLHF. The chain joins TRBV6-2 or TRBV6-3 to TRBJ1-6, with no clear D. Germline CDR1 reads MNHEY; CDR2 reads SVGEGT. V was trimmed by 4 bases and J by 4 bases, leaving 11 bases between them. The CDR3 spans 15 residues.

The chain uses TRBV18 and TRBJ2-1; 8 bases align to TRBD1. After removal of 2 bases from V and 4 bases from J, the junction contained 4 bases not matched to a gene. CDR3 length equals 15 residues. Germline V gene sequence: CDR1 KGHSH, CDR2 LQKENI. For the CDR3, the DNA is TGTGCCAGCTCACCAGGACAGGGATGGTACAATGAGCAGTTCTTC. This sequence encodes CASSPGQGWYNEQFF.

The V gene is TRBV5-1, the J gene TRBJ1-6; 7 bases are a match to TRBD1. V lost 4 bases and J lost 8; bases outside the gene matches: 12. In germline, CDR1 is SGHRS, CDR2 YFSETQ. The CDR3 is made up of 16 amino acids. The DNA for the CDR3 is TGCGCCAGCAGCCGACTCAGACAGGGTAGCGATTCACCCCTCCACTTT. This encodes CASSRLRQGSDSPLHF.